This TCR beta chain was recorded in a study of blood T cell repertoires in COVID-19. Study summary: PBMCs, B-cell-depleted T cells, or T cells were the source of the cDNA or gDNA that made up the material.

In the study's own analysis: How many nucleated cells were present was estimated from reference gene primer amplification. Repertoires were generated with immunoSEQ multiplex PCR, while TCRdb's copy carries only in-frame clones and drops some. That table furnishes V, J and clone size, whereas the DNA furnished D and trimming. The sample contains some 200,000 clones, about 83% of which appear only once. Germline lookup yields CDR1 MNHEY and CDR2 SMNVEV (reference sequence). Deletions cut 4 bases from V and 4 bases from J, with 17 bases between. This CDR3 region has 15 residues. The TCR comes from a woman in her 30s with COVID-19, enrolled during active disease. Sample: peripheral blood. The rearrangement joins TRBV27 to TRBJ2-7, with D tentatively TRBD1 (6 bases). Written as DNA, the CDR3 is TGTGCCAGCAGTTACGGCAGGGGCGGATTTTACGAGCAGTACTTC. This codes for CASSYGRGGFYEQYF.